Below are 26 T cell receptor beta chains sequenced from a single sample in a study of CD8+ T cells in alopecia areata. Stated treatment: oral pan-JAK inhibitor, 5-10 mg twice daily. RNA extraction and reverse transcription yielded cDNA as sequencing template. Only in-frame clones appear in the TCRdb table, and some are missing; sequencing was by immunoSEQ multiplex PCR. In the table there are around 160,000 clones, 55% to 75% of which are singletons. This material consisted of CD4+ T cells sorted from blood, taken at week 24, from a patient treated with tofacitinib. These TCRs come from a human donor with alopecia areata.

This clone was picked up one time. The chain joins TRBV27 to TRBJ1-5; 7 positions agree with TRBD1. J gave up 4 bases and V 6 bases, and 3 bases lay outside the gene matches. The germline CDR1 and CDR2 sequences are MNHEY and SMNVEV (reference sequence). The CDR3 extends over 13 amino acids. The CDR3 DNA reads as TGTGCCAGCAGGGGACAGCTGAATCAGCCCCAGCATTTT. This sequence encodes CASRGQLNQPQHF.

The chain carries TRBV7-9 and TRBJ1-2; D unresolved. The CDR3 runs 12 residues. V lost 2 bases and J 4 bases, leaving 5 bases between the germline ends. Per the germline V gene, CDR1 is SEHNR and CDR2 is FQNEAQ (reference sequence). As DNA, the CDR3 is TGTGCCAGCAGCTTACCGGGCTATGGCTACACCTTC. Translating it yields CASSLPGYGYTF.

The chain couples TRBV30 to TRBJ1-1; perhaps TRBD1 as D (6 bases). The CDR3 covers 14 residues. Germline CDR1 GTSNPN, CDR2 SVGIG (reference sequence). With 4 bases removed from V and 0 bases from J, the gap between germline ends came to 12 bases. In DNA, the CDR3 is TGTGCCTGGACAGTTGGGGGCTTGAACACTGAAGCTTTCTTT. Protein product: CAWTVGGLNTEAFF.

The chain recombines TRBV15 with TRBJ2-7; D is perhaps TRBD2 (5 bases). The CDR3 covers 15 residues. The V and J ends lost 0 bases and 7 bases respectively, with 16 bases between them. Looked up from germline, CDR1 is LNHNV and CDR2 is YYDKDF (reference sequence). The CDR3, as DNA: TGTGCCACCAGCAGAGATCCGACGAGGGCAGAGGAGCAGTACTTC. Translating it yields CATSRDPTRAEEQYF.

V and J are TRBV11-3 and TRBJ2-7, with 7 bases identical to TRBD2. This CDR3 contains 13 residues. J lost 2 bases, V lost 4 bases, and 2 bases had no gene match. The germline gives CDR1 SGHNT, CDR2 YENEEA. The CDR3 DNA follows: TGTGCCAGCAGCTGGACTAGTACCTACGAGCAGTACTTC. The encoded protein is CASSWTSTYEQYF.

The CDR3 sequence: CASSLRLGYDTQYF. The CDR3 DNA reads TGTGCCAGCAGCTTACGGCTAGGCTACGATACGCAGTATTTT. This rearrangement joins TRBV11-2 to TRBJ2-3; D uncertain. The CDR3 is 14 amino acids. Germline-derived CDR1 and CDR2 are SGHAT and FQNNGV. V shed 2 bases and J shed 6 bases, with 12 bases lying between them.

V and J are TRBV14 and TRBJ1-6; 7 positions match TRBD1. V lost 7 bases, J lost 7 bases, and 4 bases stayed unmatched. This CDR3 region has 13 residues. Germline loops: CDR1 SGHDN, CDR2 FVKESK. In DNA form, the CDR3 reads TGTGCCAGCACCGACAGGGTCAATTCACCCCTCCACTTT. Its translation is CASTDRVNSPLHF.

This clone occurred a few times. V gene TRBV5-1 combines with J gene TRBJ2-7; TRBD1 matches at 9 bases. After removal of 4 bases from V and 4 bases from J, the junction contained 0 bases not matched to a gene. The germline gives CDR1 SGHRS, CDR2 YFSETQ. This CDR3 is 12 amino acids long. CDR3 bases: TGCGCCAGCAGCGGGACAGGGTACGAGCAGTACTTC. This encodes CASSGTGYEQYF. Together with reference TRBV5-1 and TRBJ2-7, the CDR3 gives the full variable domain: KAGVTQTPRYLIKTRGQQVTLSCSPISGHRSVSWYQQTPGQGLQFLFEYFSETQRNKGNFPGRFSGRQFSNSRSEMNVSTLELGDSALYLCASSGTGYEQYFGPGTRLTVT.

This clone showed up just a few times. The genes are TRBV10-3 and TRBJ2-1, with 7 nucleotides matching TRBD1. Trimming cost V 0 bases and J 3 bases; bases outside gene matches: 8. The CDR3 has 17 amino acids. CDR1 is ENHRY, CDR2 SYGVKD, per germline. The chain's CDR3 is CAISESQWGTDYNEQFF. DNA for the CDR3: TGTGCCATCAGTGAGTCTCAGTGGGGGACAGACTACAATGAGCAGTTCTTC.

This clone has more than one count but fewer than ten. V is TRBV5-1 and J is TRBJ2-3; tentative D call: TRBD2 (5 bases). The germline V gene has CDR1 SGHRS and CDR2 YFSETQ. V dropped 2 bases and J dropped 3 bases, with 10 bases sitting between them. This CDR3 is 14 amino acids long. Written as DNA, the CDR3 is TGCGCCAGCAGCTTATTTCCGGGGACAGATACGCAGTATTTT. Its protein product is CASSLFPGTDTQYF.

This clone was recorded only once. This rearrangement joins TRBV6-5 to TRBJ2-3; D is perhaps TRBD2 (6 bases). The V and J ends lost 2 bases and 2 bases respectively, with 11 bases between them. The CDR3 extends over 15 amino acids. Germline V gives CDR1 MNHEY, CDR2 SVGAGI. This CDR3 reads CASSYRERATDTQYF. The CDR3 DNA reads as TGTGCCAGCAGTTACCGGGAGAGGGCCACAGATACGCAGTATTTT.

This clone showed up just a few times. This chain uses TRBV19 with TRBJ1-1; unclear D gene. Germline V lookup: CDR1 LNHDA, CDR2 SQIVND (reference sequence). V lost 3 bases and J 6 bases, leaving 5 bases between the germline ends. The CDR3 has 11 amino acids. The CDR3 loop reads CASSILAEAFF. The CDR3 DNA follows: TGTGCCAGTAGTATCCTCGCTGAAGCTTTCTTT.

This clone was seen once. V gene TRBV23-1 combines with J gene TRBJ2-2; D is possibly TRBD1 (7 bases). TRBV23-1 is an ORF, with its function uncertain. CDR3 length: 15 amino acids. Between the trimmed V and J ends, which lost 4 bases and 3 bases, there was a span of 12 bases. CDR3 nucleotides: TGCGCCAGCAGTCCTCAGGGGGAGGACACCGGGGAGCTGTTTTTT. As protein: CASSPQGEDTGELFF.

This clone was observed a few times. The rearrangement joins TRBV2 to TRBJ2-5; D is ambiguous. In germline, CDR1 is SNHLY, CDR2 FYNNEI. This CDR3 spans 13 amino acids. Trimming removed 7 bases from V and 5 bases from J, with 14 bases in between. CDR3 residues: CASTGQPGETQYF. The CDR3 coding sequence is TGTGCCAGCACCGGTCAGCCCGGGGAGACCCAGTACTTC.

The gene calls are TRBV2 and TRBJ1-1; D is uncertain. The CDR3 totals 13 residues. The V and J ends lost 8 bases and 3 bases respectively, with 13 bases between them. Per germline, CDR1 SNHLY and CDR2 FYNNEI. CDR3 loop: CASSPAGDTEAFF. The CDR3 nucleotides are TGTGCCAGCTCCCCCGCCGGGGACACTGAAGCTTTCTTT.

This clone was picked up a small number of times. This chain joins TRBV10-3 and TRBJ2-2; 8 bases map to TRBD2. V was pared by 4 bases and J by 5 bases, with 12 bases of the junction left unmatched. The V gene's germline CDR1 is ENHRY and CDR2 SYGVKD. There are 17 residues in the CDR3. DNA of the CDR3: TGTGCCATCAGTGTAAGATCCAGCGGGGGATATACCGGGGAGCTGTTTTTT. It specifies CAISVRSSGGYTGELFF.

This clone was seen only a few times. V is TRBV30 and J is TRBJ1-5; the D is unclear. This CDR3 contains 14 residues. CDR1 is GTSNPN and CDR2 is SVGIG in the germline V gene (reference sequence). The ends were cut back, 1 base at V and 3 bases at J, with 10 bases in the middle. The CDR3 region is CAWSGNSVNQPQHF. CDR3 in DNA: TGTGCCTGGAGTGGAAACAGCGTCAATCAGCCCCAGCATTTT.

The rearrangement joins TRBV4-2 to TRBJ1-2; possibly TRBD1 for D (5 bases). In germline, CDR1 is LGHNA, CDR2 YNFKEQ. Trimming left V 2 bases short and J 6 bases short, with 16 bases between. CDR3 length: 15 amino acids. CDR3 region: CASSQLSPLTDGYTF. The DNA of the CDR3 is TGTGCCAGCAGCCAATTGTCCCCTCTGACAGATGGCTACACCTTC.

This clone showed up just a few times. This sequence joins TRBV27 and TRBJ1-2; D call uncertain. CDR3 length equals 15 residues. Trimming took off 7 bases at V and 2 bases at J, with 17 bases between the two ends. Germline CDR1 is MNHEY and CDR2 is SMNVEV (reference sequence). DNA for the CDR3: TGTGCCAGCATGGTAAGGGCTAGGCTGAACTATGGCTACACCTTC. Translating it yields CASMVRARLNYGYTF.

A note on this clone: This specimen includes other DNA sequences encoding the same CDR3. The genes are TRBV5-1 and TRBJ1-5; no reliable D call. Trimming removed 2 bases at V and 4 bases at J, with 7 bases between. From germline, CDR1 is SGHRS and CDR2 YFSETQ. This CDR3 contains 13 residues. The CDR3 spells CASSFSGNQPQHF. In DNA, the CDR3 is TGCGCCAGCAGCTTCAGCGGAAATCAGCCCCAGCATTTT.

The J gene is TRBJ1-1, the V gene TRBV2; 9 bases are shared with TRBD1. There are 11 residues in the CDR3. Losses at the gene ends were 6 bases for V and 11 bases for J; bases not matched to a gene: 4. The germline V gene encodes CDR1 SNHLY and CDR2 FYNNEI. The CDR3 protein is CASRGDREAFF. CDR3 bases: TGTGCCAGCAGGGGGGACAGGGAGGCTTTCTTT.

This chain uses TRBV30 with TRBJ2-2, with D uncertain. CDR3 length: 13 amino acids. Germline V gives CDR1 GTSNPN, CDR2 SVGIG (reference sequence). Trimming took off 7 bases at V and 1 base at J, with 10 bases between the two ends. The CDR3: CASKLENTGELFF. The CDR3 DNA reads TGTGCCTCCAAGCTAGAGAACACCGGGGAGCTGTTTTTT.

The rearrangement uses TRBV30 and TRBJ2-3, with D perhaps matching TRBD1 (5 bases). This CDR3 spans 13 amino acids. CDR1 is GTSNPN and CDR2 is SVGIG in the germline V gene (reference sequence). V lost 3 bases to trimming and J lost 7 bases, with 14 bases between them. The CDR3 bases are TGTGCCTGGAGGGCAACAACAGGATATACGCAGTATTTT. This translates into CAWRATTGYTQYF.

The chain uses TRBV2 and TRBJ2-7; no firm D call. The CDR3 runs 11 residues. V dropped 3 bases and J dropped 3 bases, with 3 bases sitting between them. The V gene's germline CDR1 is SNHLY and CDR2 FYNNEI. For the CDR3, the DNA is TGTGCCAGCAGTGAGGACTACGAGCAGTACTTC. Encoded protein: CASSEDYEQYF.

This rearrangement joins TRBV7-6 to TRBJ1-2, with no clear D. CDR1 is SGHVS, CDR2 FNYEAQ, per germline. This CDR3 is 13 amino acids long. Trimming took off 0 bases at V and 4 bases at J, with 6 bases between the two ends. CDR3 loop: CASSLANLYGYTF. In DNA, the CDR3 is TGTGCCAGCAGCTTAGCGAATCTCTATGGCTACACCTTC.

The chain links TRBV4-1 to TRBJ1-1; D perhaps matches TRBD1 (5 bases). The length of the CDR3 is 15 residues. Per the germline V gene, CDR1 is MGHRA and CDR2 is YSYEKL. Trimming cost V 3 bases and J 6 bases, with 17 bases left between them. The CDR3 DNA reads TGCGCCAGCAGCCAGGGTTATCCGGGGGACCCTGAAGCTTTCTTT. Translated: CASSQGYPGDPEAFF.